The TCR beta chain under discussion was sequenced for a study of T cell responses to AZD1222 COVID-19 vaccine. Measured with immunoSEQ multiplex PCR; TCRdb has only the in-frame clones, and not every one. The table lists 120,000 or so clones, around 92% of them singletons. Trimming left V 3 bases short and J 2 bases short, with 2 bases between. CDR1 and CDR2 from the germline V gene are SGHAT and FQNNGV. The CDR3 extends over 13 amino acids. This specimen was peripheral blood, taken 28 days after the second AZD1222 dose. This TCR was sampled from an adult who received the AZD1222 COVID-19 vaccine. The V and J genes are TRBV11-2 and TRBJ1-6; D is undetermined. The CDR3 DNA sequence: TGTGCCAGCAGCTTCCCCTATAATTCACCCCTCCACTTT. Residues: CASSFPYNSPLHF. The whole variable domain, filled in from reference TRBV11-2 and TRBJ1-6, reads EAGVAQSPRYKIIEKRQSVAFWCNPISGHATLYWYQQILGQGPKLLIQFQNNGVVDDSQLPKDRFSAERLKGVDSTLKIQPAKLEDSAVYLCASSFPYNSPLHFGNGTRLTVT.